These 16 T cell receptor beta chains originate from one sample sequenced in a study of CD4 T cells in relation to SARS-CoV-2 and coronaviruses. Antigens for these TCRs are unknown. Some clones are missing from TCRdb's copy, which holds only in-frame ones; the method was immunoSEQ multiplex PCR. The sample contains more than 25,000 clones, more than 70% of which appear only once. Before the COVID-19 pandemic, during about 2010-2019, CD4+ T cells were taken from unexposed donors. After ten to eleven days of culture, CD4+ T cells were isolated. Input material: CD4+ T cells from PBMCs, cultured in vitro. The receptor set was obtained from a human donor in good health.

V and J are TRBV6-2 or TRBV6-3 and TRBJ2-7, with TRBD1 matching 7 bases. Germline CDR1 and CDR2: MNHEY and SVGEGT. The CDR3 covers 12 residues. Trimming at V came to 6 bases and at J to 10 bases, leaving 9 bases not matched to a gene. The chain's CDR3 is CASRPDRATQYF. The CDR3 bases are TGTGCCAGCAGACCTGACAGGGCCACACAGTACTTC.

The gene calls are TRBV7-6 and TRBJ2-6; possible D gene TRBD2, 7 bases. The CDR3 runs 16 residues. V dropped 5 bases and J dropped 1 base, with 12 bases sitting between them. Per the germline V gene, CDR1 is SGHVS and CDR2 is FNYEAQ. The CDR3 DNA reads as TGTGCCAGCAGCCCGGGGAGGGGGTCTGGGGCCAACGTCCTGACTTTC. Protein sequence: CASSPGRGSGANVLTF.

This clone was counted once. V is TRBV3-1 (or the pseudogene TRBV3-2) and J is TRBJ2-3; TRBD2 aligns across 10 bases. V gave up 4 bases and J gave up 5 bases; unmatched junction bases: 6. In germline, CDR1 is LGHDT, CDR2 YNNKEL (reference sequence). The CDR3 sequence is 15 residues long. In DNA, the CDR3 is TGTGCCAGCAGCCGGAGCGGGGGGGCAGGAGATACGCAGTATTTT. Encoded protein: CASSRSGGAGDTQYF.

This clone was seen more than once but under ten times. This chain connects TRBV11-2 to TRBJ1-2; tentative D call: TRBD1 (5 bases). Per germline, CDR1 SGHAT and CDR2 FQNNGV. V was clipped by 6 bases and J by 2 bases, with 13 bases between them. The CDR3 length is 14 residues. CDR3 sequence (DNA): TGTGCCAGCAGTTCGCGCAGGGAGAACTATGGCTACACCTTC. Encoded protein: CASSSRRENYGYTF.

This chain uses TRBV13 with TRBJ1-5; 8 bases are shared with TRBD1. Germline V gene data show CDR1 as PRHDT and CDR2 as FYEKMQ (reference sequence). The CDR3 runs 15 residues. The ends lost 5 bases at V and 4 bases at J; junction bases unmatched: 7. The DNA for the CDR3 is TGTGCCAGCAGCACCACAGGGGGGGCAAATCAGCCCCAGCATTTT. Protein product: CASSTTGGANQPQHF.

CDR3 sequence: CASSQGSWGSAYEQYF. CDR3 bases: TGTGCCAGCAGCCAAGGGTCGTGGGGGAGCGCCTACGAGCAGTACTTC. This chain uses TRBV3-1 (or the pseudogene TRBV3-2) with TRBJ2-7; D possibly matches TRBD1 or TRBD2 (5 bases each). CDR1 is LGHDT and CDR2 is YNNKEL in the germline V gene (reference sequence). CDR3 length: 16 amino acids. Trimming pared 1 base from V and 2 bases from J, leaving 15 bases between.

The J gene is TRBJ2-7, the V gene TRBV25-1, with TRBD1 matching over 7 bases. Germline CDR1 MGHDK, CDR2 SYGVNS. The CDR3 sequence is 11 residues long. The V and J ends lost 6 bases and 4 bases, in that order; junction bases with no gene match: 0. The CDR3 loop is CASRDRYEQYF. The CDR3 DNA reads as TGTGCCAGCAGGGACAGGTACGAGCAGTACTTC.

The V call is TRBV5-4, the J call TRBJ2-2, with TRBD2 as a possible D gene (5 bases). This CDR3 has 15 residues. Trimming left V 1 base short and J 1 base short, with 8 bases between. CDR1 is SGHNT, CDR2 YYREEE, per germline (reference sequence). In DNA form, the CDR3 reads TGTGCCAGCAGCTTGTTCCGGGGGAACACCGGGGAGCTGTTTTTT. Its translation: CASSLFRGNTGELFF. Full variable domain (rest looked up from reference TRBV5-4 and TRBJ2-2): ETGVTQSPTHLIKTRGQQVTLRCSSQSGHNTVSWYQQALGQGPQFIFQYYREEENGRGNFPPRFSGLQFPNYSSELNVNALELDDSALYLCASSLFRGNTGELFFGEGSRLTVL.

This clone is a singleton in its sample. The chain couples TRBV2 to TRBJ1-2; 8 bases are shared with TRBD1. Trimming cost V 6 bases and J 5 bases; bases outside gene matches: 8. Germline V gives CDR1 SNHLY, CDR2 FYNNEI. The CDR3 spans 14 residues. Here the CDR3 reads CASSRQGADYGYTF. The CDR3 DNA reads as TGTGCCAGCAGCAGGCAGGGGGCTGATTATGGCTACACCTTC.

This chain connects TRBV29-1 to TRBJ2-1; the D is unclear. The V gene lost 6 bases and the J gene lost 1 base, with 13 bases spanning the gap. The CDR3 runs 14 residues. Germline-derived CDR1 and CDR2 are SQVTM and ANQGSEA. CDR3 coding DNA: TGCAGCGTGGCATCTAGTAGGTCCTACAATGAGCAGTTCTTC. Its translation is CSVASSRSYNEQFF.

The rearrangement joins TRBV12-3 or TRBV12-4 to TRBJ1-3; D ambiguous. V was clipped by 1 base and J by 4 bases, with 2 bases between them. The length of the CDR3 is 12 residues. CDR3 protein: CASSLEGNTIYF. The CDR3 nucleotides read TGTGCCAGCAGTTTAGAGGGAAACACCATATATTTT.

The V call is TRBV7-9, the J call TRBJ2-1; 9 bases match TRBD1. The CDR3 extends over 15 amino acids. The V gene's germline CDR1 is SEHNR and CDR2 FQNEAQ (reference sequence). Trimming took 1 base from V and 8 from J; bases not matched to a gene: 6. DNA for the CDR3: TGTGCCAGCAGCTTAGGACAGGGGGTAGTTGATGAGCAGTTCTTC. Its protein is CASSLGQGVVDEQFF.

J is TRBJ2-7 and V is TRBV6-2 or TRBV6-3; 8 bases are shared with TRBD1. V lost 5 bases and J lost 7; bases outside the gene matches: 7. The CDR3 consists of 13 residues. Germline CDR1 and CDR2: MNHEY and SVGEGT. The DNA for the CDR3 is TGTGCCAGCAGTAACGACAGGGGCCGTGAGCAGTACTTC. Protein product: CASSNDRGREQYF.

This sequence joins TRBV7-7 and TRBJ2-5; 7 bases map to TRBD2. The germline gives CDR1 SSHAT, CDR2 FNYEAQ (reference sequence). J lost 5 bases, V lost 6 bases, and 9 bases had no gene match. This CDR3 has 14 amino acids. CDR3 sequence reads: CASSPGGGRETQYF. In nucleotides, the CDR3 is TGTGCCAGCAGTCCAGGCGGGGGTCGGGAGACCCAGTACTTC.

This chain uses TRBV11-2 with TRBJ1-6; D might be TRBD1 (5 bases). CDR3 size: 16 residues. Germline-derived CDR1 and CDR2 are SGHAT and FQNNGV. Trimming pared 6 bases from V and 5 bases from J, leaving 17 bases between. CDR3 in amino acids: CASSWGVGQNNSPLHF. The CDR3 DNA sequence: TGTGCCAGCAGTTGGGGCGTAGGTCAAAATAATTCACCCCTCCACTTT.

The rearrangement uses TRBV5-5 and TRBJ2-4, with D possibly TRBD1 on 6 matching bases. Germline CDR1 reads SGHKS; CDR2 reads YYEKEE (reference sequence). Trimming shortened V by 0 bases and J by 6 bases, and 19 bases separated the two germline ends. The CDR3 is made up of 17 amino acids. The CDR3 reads CASSLGLLLEGVNIQYF. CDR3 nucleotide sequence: TGTGCCAGCAGCTTGGGCCTTCTTTTAGAGGGGGTAAACATTCAGTACTTC.